These 10 T cell receptor beta chains came from one sample sequenced in a study of blood T cell repertoires in COVID-19. Here immunoSEQ multiplex PCR was the method, and the copy in TCRdb shows in-frame clones only, minus some. The table has 23,000 or so clones, around 89% seen once. Sequenced material: peripheral blood. The receptors stem from a man aged 65 to 79 with acute or convalescent COVID-19.

This chain joins TRBV6-5 and TRBJ1-2; 8 bases agree with TRBD1. The ends lost 6 bases at V and 7 bases at J; junction bases unmatched: 7. The V gene's germline CDR1 is MNHEY and CDR2 SVGAGI. The CDR3 sequence is 13 residues long. The CDR3: CASSSTGDRGYTF. CDR3 DNA: TGTGCCAGCAGCTCGACAGGGGATCGTGGCTACACCTTC.

This clone was detected once. V gene TRBV5-5 combines with J gene TRBJ2-1, with TRBD2 matching over 9 bases. Trimming at V came to 0 bases and at J to 10 bases, leaving 8 bases not matched to a gene. Germline CDR1 and CDR2: SGHKS and YYEKEE (reference sequence). The CDR3 consists of 15 residues. In DNA form, the CDR3 reads TGTGCCAGCAGCTTGGAGGCGGGGGGGCGATGGGAGCAGTTCTTC. As protein: CASSLEAGGRWEQFF.

The chain couples TRBV7-2 to TRBJ2-5; 10 positions agree with TRBD2. Germline V gives CDR1 SGHTA, CDR2 FQGNSA. CDR3 length equals 13 residues. Germline trimming cut 10 bases from V and 5 bases from J; bases unmatched to any gene: 7. The CDR3 DNA sequence: TGTGCCACCCTAGCGGGGGAGTGGGAGACCCAGTACTTC. Amino acid sequence: CATLAGEWETQYF.

This rearrangement joins TRBV7-2 to TRBJ2-5; 8 positions agree with TRBD1. Germline V gene lookup returns CDR1 SGHTA and CDR2 FQGNSA. The J segment lost 5 bases and the V segment lost 5 bases, leaving 7 bases of the junction unmatched. This CDR3 comprises 14 residues. In DNA form, the CDR3 reads TGTGCCAGCAGCCTCTCAGGGGGCCGGGAGACCCAGTACTTC. It translates to CASSLSGGRETQYF.

This rearrangement joins TRBV10-3 to TRBJ2-3, with TRBD1 matching over 8 bases. Per the germline V gene, CDR1 is ENHRY and CDR2 is SYGVKD. The CDR3 has 15 amino acids. With V trimmed by 6 bases and J by 0 bases, 5 bases remained unmatched. The CDR3 DNA reads TGTGCCATCAGCCAGGGGGCGAGTAGCACAGATACGCAGTATTTT. Its protein is CAISQGASSTDTQYF.

The chain links TRBV28 to TRBJ2-3, with D tentatively TRBD1 (5 bases). Trimming shortened V by 5 bases and J by 6 bases, and 18 bases separated the two germline ends. CDR1 MDHEN and CDR2 SYDVKM come from the germline V gene. The CDR3 extends over 15 amino acids. DNA of the CDR3: TGTGCCAGCAGTGACAGCGACAGCCGTTTGGATACGCAGTATTTT. Translating it yields CASSDSDSRLDTQYF. The full variable domain, in which reference TRBV28 and TRBJ2-3 provide the parts outside the CDR3, is DVKVTQSSRYLVKRTGEKVFLECVQDMDHENMFWYRQDPGLGLRLIYFSYDVKMKEKGDIPEGYSVSREKKERFSLILESASTNQTSMYLCASSDSDSRLDTQYFGPGTRLTVL.

This chain uses TRBV27 with TRBJ2-4, with 14 bases that match TRBD2. This CDR3 is built from 16 residues. V was clipped by 5 bases and J by 5 bases; unmatched bases: 5. CDR1 and CDR2 from the germline V gene are MNHEY and SMNVEV (reference sequence). In DNA form, the CDR3 reads TGTGCCAGCAGTGGCAAGACTAGCGGGAGGGAAAACATTCAGTACTTC. It specifies CASSGKTSGRENIQYF.

V and J are TRBV3-1 (or the pseudogene TRBV3-2) and TRBJ1-5; 8 bases line up with TRBD1. V lost 3 bases, J lost 4 bases, and 5 bases stayed unmatched. Per germline, CDR1 LGHDT and CDR2 YNNKEL (reference sequence). The CDR3 totals 15 residues. The CDR3 DNA follows: TGTGCCAGCAGCCACGGGGACAGGAAGAATCAGCCCCAGCATTTT. Translating it yields CASSHGDRKNQPQHF.

CDR3 sequence: CATSTGGLNYGYTF. CDR3 bases: TGTGCCACCTCGACAGGGGGCCTTAACTATGGCTACACCTTC. This chain uses TRBV25-1 with TRBJ1-2; the match to TRBD1 covers 10 bases. Germline trimming cut 10 bases from V and 1 base from J; bases unmatched to any gene: 6. CDR3 size: 14 residues. The germline CDR1 and CDR2 sequences are MGHDK and SYGVNS.

The CDR3 protein is CASRKTGLNEQFF. Here the CDR3 DNA reads TGTGCCAGCAGGAAGACAGGGCTCAATGAGCAGTTCTTC. This rearrangement joins TRBV6-5 to TRBJ2-1; 7 bases fit TRBD1. Germline-derived CDR1 and CDR2 are MNHEY and SVGAGI. V dropped 6 bases and J dropped 6; count of bases not matched to a gene: 5. The CDR3 extends over 13 amino acids.